The 30 T cell receptor beta chains given below trace back to one sample, sequenced in a study of blood T cell repertoires in COVID-19. Repertoires were generated with immunoSEQ multiplex PCR, while TCRdb's copy carries only in-frame clones and drops some. The table includes 150,000 to 200,000 clones, under 85% detected once. The material sequenced was peripheral blood. Every receptor here comes from a man aged 65-85 years with acute or convalescent COVID-19.

The V call is TRBV7-2, the J call TRBJ1-1, with a possible D match to TRBD1 (6 bases). Germline CDR1 is SGHTA and CDR2 is FQGNSA. The V and J ends lost 5 bases and 1 base respectively, with 14 bases between them. The CDR3 runs 15 residues. The CDR3 nucleotides read TGTGCCAGCAGCCCTCAGGGGTGGAGGAACACTGAAGCTTTCTTT. The encoded protein is CASSPQGWRNTEAFF.

The rearrangement links TRBV3-1 (or the pseudogene TRBV3-2) to TRBJ2-1; D may be TRBD2 (5 bases). Germline CDR1 reads LGHDT; CDR2 reads YNNKEL (reference sequence). V lost 1 base and J lost 1, with 11 bases in between. There are 16 residues in the CDR3. CDR3 nucleotides: TGTGCCAGCAGCCAAGCGAGTAGCGAGTCCTACAATGAGCAGTTCTTC. Its translation is CASSQASSESYNEQFF.

The chain links TRBV7-2 to TRBJ2-3; maybe TRBD2 (5 bases). Between the trimmed V and J ends, which lost 7 bases and 6 bases, there was a span of 14 bases. The CDR3 runs 13 residues. Looked up from germline, CDR1 is SGHTA and CDR2 is FQGNSA. CDR3 DNA sequence: TGTGCCAGCACCACTGTATCGGGGGATACGCAGTATTTT. It translates to CASTTVSGDTQYF. The full variable domain, in which reference TRBV7-2 and TRBJ2-3 provide the parts outside the CDR3, is GAGVSQSPSNKVTEKGKDVELRCDPISGHTALYWYRQSLGQGLEFLIYFQGNSAPDKSGLPSDRFSAERTGGSVSTLTIQRTQQEDSAVYLCASTTVSGDTQYFGPGTRLTVL.

This clone was detected only a few times. The rearrangement joins TRBV28 to TRBJ2-7; 9 bases agree with TRBD2. This CDR3 is built from 15 residues. Losses at the gene ends were 4 bases for V and 3 bases for J; bases not matched to a gene: 7. Germline V gene data show CDR1 as MDHEN and CDR2 as SYDVKM. This chain's CDR3 is CASSSLAGDLYEQYF. The DNA for the CDR3 is TGTGCCAGCAGTTCGTTAGCGGGAGATCTCTACGAGCAGTACTTC. Using reference TRBV28 and TRBJ2-7 for the parts outside the CDR3, the full variable domain is DVKVTQSSRYLVKRTGEKVFLECVQDMDHENMFWYRQDPGLGLRLIYFSYDVKMKEKGDIPEGYSVSREKKERFSLILESASTNQTSMYLCASSSLAGDLYEQYFGPGTRLTVT.

The rearrangement links TRBV7-3 to TRBJ2-5; the D is unclear. Trimming stripped 0 bases from V and 2 bases from J, with 7 bases between. CDR1 SGHTA and CDR2 FQGTGA come from the germline V gene. CDR3 length equals 14 residues. The CDR3 sequence: CASSLTESQETQYF. CDR3 nucleotide sequence: TGTGCCAGCAGCTTAACAGAGAGTCAAGAGACCCAGTACTTC.

In its sample, this clone was seen a few times. The chain recombines TRBV7-2 with TRBJ2-2; 7 nucleotides agree with TRBD1. Trimming at V came to 5 bases and at J to 0 bases, leaving 3 bases not matched to a gene. Germline V gene data show CDR1 as SGHTA and CDR2 as FQGNSA. The CDR3 has 15 residues. CDR3 nucleotide sequence: TGTGCCAGCAGCCGCGACAGGGCGAACACCGGGGAGCTGTTTTTT. Its translation is CASSRDRANTGELFF.

The rearrangement links TRBV30 to TRBJ1-1; D might be TRBD1 (5 bases). The CDR3 length is 14 residues. Germline V gene sequence: CDR1 GTSNPN, CDR2 SVGIG (reference sequence). Trimming cost V 4 bases and J 6 bases, with 18 bases left between them. CDR3 sequence: CAWTTLGGYAEAFF. The CDR3, as DNA: TGTGCCTGGACCACACTGGGGGGTTATGCTGAAGCTTTCTTT.

The chain carries TRBV19 and TRBJ2-3; 13 nucleotides match TRBD2. Looked up from germline, CDR1 is LNHDA and CDR2 is SQIVND (reference sequence). V lost 9 bases and J lost 3; bases outside the gene matches: 3. The CDR3 sequence is 14 residues long. The CDR3 nucleotides are TGTGCCAGCCGGGGACTAGCGGGGACAGATACGCAGTATTTT. It translates to CASRGLAGTDTQYF.

The chain employs TRBV19 and TRBJ1-3; D uncertain. The CDR3 loop spans 14 amino acids. V was cut by 7 bases and J by 0 bases, with 10 bases left in between. The germline CDR1 and CDR2 sequences are LNHDA and SQIVND (reference sequence). The CDR3 loop is CASNLTPSGNTIYF. CDR3 DNA sequence: TGTGCCAGTAATCTAACGCCCTCTGGAAACACCATATATTTT.

The gene calls are TRBV19 and TRBJ2-7, with D perhaps TRBD2 (7 bases). From germline, CDR1 is LNHDA and CDR2 SQIVND (reference sequence). Trimming pared 7 bases from V and 3 bases from J, leaving 19 bases between. The CDR3 runs 15 residues. The CDR3 loop is CASNISGGPHYEQYF. The CDR3 DNA follows: TGTGCCAGTAATATCTCCGGGGGGCCACACTACGAGCAGTACTTC.

The V and J genes are TRBV7-2 and TRBJ2-5; D is perhaps TRBD1 (6 bases). Trimming left V 0 bases short and J 2 bases short, with 10 bases between. In germline, CDR1 is SGHTA, CDR2 FQGNSA. The CDR3 consists of 15 residues. CDR3 in amino acids: CASSLARQEQETQYF. CDR3 bases: TGTGCCAGCAGCTTAGCGAGACAGGAACAAGAGACCCAGTACTTC.

This clone occurred a few times. V usage is TRBV6-7 and J usage is TRBJ1-2; the D gene is possibly TRBD1 (6 bases). TRBV6-7 is marked as an open reading frame, function uncertain. Trimming cost V 4 bases and J 4 bases, with 10 bases left between them. CDR3 length: 13 residues. The CDR3 protein is CASSLGHSYGYTF. DNA for the CDR3: TGTGCCAGCAGTTTGGGACATAGCTATGGCTACACCTTC.

This chain uses TRBV6-1 with TRBJ2-4, with TRBD2 as a possible D gene (6 bases). The V end lost 3 bases, the J end lost 3 bases, and 12 bases lay between the germline ends. Germline CDR1 and CDR2: MNHNS and SASEGT. The length of the CDR3 is 15 residues. The DNA for the CDR3 is TGTGCCAGCAGTGAGTATGGAGGGGTCAAAAACATTCAGTACTTC. As protein: CASSEYGGVKNIQYF.

CDR3 region: CAISEDRASDTQYF. The DNA of the CDR3 is TGTGCCATCAGTGAGGACAGGGCGTCAGATACGCAGTATTTT. The rearrangement joins TRBV10-3 to TRBJ2-3; 7 positions agree with TRBD1. The trim removed 2 bases at V and 4 bases at J, leaving 3 bases unmatched. Germline assignment: CDR1 ENHRY and CDR2 SYGVKD. The CDR3 totals 14 residues.

V gene TRBV5-5 combines with J gene TRBJ1-2; a possible D gene is TRBD1 (5 bases). The CDR3 loop spans 15 amino acids. V was trimmed by 3 bases and J by 8 bases, leaving 20 bases between them. CDR1 SGHKS and CDR2 YYEKEE come from the germline V gene (reference sequence). The CDR3 DNA reads as TGTGCCAGCAGCTCACCCGGGACGGGGGTGGTCGGCTACACCTTC. As protein: CASSSPGTGVVGYTF.

V is TRBV24-1 and J is TRBJ2-3; TRBD2 agrees at 9 bases. This CDR3 contains 14 residues. CDR1 is KGHDR and CDR2 is SFDVKD in the germline V gene. J lost 9 bases, V lost 4 bases, and 7 bases had no gene match. The CDR3 nucleotides read TGTGCCACCAGTGACGCCGGGACTAGCCGCACGCAGTATTTT. Protein: CATSDAGTSRTQYF.

V is TRBV6-5 and J is TRBJ1-2, with D unresolved. The CDR3 is 12 residues long. Trimming stripped 5 bases from V and 4 bases from J, with 8 bases between. Germline CDR1 MNHEY, CDR2 SVGAGI. The chain's CDR3 is CASSPGSYGYTF. The CDR3 nucleotides are TGTGCCAGCAGTCCGGGATCCTATGGCTACACCTTC.

This clone occurred many times. The rearrangement uses TRBV27 and TRBJ2-2, with D unresolved. Germline CDR1 reads MNHEY; CDR2 reads SMNVEV (reference sequence). The CDR3 extends over 16 amino acids. The V gene lost 2 bases and the J gene lost 0 bases, with 10 bases spanning the gap. The CDR3 DNA reads as TGTGCCAGCAGTTTAGATGCGGTTCCGAACACCGGGGAGCTGTTTTTT. This encodes CASSLDAVPNTGELFF.

This clone was seen at least ten times. The CDR3 is CASSLLGQGVSYGYTF. CDR3 DNA sequence: TGCGCCAGCAGCTTGCTCGGACAGGGCGTATCCTATGGCTACACCTTC. The J gene is TRBJ1-2, the V gene TRBV5-1, with 8 bases lining up with TRBD1. Trimming removed 1 base from V and 4 bases from J; junction bases left unmatched: 9. Germline loops: CDR1 SGHRS, CDR2 YFSETQ. CDR3 length equals 16 residues.

The genes are TRBV30 and TRBJ1-1; 8 bases fit TRBD1. The CDR3 totals 16 residues. Per germline, CDR1 GTSNPN and CDR2 SVGIG (reference sequence). V lost 0 bases and J lost 5; bases outside the gene matches: 11. The CDR3 region is CAWSVQVTGGETEAFF. The CDR3 coding sequence is TGTGCCTGGAGTGTACAGGTCACAGGGGGAGAAACTGAAGCTTTCTTT.

The CDR3 region is CATSDPGQNPNEQFF. DNA for the CDR3: TGTGCCACCAGTGACCCGGGACAGAACCCCAATGAGCAGTTCTTC. The rearrangement joins TRBV24-1 to TRBJ2-1; TRBD1 aligns across 7 bases. The CDR3 spans 15 residues. Trimming at V came to 4 bases and at J to 6 bases, leaving 8 bases not matched to a gene. In germline, CDR1 is KGHDR, CDR2 SFDVKD.

This chain joins TRBV2 and TRBJ2-5, with TRBD1 as a possible D gene (6 bases). This CDR3 has 14 residues. V lost 7 bases and J lost 0, with 12 bases in between. Germline V gene sequence: CDR1 SNHLY, CDR2 FYNNEI. The CDR3 reads CASIPGVYQETQYF. CDR3 nucleotide sequence: TGTGCCAGCATCCCAGGGGTATACCAAGAGACCCAGTACTTC.

The table lists this clone with a count of one. The chain employs TRBV27 and TRBJ1-5; 12 positions match TRBD1. V shed 6 bases, J shed 7 bases, and the junction held 7 bases outside the gene matches. Germline assignment: CDR1 MNHEY and CDR2 SMNVEV (reference sequence). The CDR3 extends over 15 amino acids. CDR3 coding DNA: TGTGCCAGCAGGCCGGGACAGGGGGCGAGACAGCCCCAGCATTTT. It specifies CASRPGQGARQPQHF.

This rearrangement joins TRBV9 to TRBJ2-7, with 8 bases identical to TRBD1. Germline CDR1 SGDLS, CDR2 YYNGEE. The CDR3 is 15 amino acids. J was trimmed by 4 bases and V by 7 bases; bases with no gene match: 13. CDR3 loop: CASGQGGQGGYEQYF. The CDR3 DNA follows: TGTGCCAGCGGCCAGGGAGGACAGGGAGGATACGAGCAGTACTTC.

Ten or more counts support this clone. V is TRBV12-5 and J is TRBJ2-7; 7 bases align to TRBD1. The V segment lost 7 bases and the J segment 2 bases; nucleotides outside the gene matches: 5. Germline V CDR1 and CDR2: LGHNT, FRNRAP. The CDR3 sequence is 13 residues long. The CDR3 nucleotides are TGTGCTAGTGAGGGGGCACCAACCTACGAGCAGTACTTC. This codes for CASEGAPTYEQYF.

This clone was seen a few times. V usage is TRBV30 and J usage is TRBJ2-2; 7 nucleotides align to TRBD1. Germline V gene sequence: CDR1 GTSNPN, CDR2 SVGIG (reference sequence). V shed 4 bases, J shed 5 bases, and the junction held 7 bases outside the gene matches. CDR3 length equals 14 residues. The CDR3 loop reads CAWTRPGGTGELFF. The CDR3 DNA reads as TGTGCCTGGACGCGGCCAGGGGGTACCGGGGAGCTGTTTTTT.

The rearrangement uses TRBV6-4 and TRBJ2-2; 8 bases match TRBD2. Germline V gives CDR1 MRHNA, CDR2 SNTAGT. The trim removed 5 bases at V and 6 bases at J, leaving 8 bases unmatched. The CDR3 is made up of 15 amino acids. CDR3 sequence (DNA): TGTGCCAGCAGTCCGGGACTAGAACCCTCCGGGGAGCTGTTTTTT. Protein product: CASSPGLEPSGELFF.

The CDR3 spells CASSYSFLAAYEQYF. The DNA of the CDR3 is TGTGCCAGCAGTTACTCGTTCCTAGCCGCTTACGAGCAGTACTTC. The rearrangement joins TRBV6-5 to TRBJ2-7; TRBD2 might be the D (5 bases). Trimming cost V 0 bases and J 4 bases, with 13 bases left between them. The CDR3 length is 15 residues. CDR1 MNHEY and CDR2 SVGAGI come from the germline V gene.

The chain recombines TRBV5-1 with TRBJ2-7, with 9 nucleotides matching TRBD1. This CDR3 contains 14 residues. Germline V gene sequence: CDR1 SGHRS, CDR2 YFSETQ. Trimming took 4 bases from V and 5 from J; bases not matched to a gene: 7. The CDR3 DNA reads TGCGCCAGCAGCCCCGGGACAGGGTCTCACGAGCAGTACTTC. Amino acid sequence: CASSPGTGSHEQYF.

This clone was found many times. The chain employs TRBV4-1 and TRBJ1-1; the D is unclear. Germline lookup yields CDR1 MGHRA and CDR2 YSYEKL. Trimming removed 0 bases from V and 1 base from J, with 12 bases in between. CDR3 length equals 16 residues. The CDR3 coding sequence is TGCGCCAGCAGCCAAGAGAGCGGCAGCACGAACACTGAAGCTTTCTTT. Protein: CASSQESGSTNTEAFF.